This T cell receptor (beta chain) was sequenced during a study of metastatic and nonmetastatic thyroid tumors. General study points: Significantly greater TCR beta diversity was reportedly found in malignant thyroid tumors than in benign nodules (in blood and tumor).

This clone appeared many times. The antigen remains undetermined. The same CDR3 also results from other DNA sequences found in this sample. Patients had received no treatment of any kind before thyroid surgery. As handled by the study authors: What underpinned the distant-metastasis classifier for papillary thyroid cancer was the set of CDR3 differences across clinicopathological groups. TCRdb re-called clones via MiXCR from the PCR reads. The V and J calls and clone size are TCRdb's, not the authors'. The sample has about 92,000 clones, 14% to 15% seen once. The sample consisted of blood. This clonotype was obtained from a female donor with papillary thyroid cancer or a benign thyroid nodule (not recorded which). Some clones in this sample may be carry-over from other donors' samples.

The CDR3 DNA reads as TGTGCCAGCAGCTACTCCGTCTCAAAGAAGGCCAAAAACATTCAGTACTTC. This encodes CASSYSVSKKAKNIQYF. The V call is TRBV28, the J call TRBJ2-4; no firm D call. V lost 6 bases, J lost 1 base, and 19 bases lay in between. The CDR3 covers 17 residues. Germline loops: CDR1 MDHEN, CDR2 SYDVKM.